These 30 T cell receptor beta chains originate from one sample sequenced in a study of cytomegalovirus exposure and HLA in healthy donors. Primers included in the PCR were 60 Vbeta and 13 Jbeta primers. Data came from immunoSEQ multiplex PCR; TCRdb stores just in-frame clones and leaves some out. Of 60,000 to 75,000 clones in the sample, roughly 67% were seen once. Sequences were obtained from PBMCs. Receptor source: a man between 45 and 60 years old in good health and CMV-seronegative.

The chain has TRBV30 and TRBJ1-2, with no clear D. Germline V CDR1 and CDR2: GTSNPN, SVGIG (reference sequence). With 0 bases removed from V and 4 bases from J, the gap between germline ends came to 9 bases. The CDR3 covers 13 residues. CDR3 coding DNA: TGTGCCTGGAGTGTACTCGGGGTCTATGGCTACACCTTC. This codes for CAWSVLGVYGYTF. The variable domain in full, with the rest retrieved from reference TRBV30 and TRBJ1-2, is SQTIHQWPATLVQPVGSPLSLECTVEGTSNPNLYWYRQAAGRGLQLLFYSVGIGQISSEVPQNLSASRPQDRQFILSSKKLLLSDSGFYLCAWSVLGVYGYTFGSGTRLTVV.

This clone was recorded once. J is TRBJ1-1 and V is TRBV30, with no clear D. The germline gives CDR1 GTSNPN, CDR2 SVGIG (reference sequence). Trimming removed 5 bases at V and 3 bases at J, with 7 bases between. The CDR3 length is 11 residues. The CDR3 DNA reads as TGTGCCTGGCGACTGTACACTGAAGCTTTCTTT. This gives the protein CAWRLYTEAFF.

J is TRBJ2-4 and V is TRBV2; 7 bases map to TRBD2. This CDR3 is 16 amino acids long. Germline CDR1 and CDR2: SNHLY and FYNNEI. V was clipped by 3 bases and J by 1 base; unmatched bases: 6. CDR3 DNA: TGTGCCAGCAGTGAGAGGCGGGGGATGGCCAAAAACATTCAGTACTTC. The encoded protein is CASSERRGMAKNIQYF.

The V call is TRBV5-6, the J call TRBJ1-5; D possibly corresponds to TRBD1 (6 bases). Trimming removed 3 bases at V and 1 base at J, with 17 bases between. Looked up from germline, CDR1 is SGHDT and CDR2 is YYEEEE. This CDR3 spans 17 amino acids. This chain's CDR3 is CASSSGALRDSNQPQHF. The CDR3 DNA reads TGTGCCAGCAGCTCAGGGGCCCTCCGGGACAGCAATCAGCCCCAGCATTTT.

V gene TRBV2 combines with J gene TRBJ2-2; TRBD2 matches 9 bases. This CDR3 is built from 15 residues. In germline, CDR1 is SNHLY, CDR2 FYNNEI. Trimming cost V 6 bases and J 1 base; bases outside gene matches: 3. CDR3 DNA sequence: TGTGCCAGCAGCAAGCGGGGGGAGAACACCGGGGAGCTGTTTTTT. Protein product: CASSKRGENTGELFF.

The gene calls are TRBV5-8 and TRBJ1-2; D remains ambiguous. The germline gives CDR1 SGHTS, CDR2 YDEGEE. V dropped 2 bases and J dropped 7 bases, with 9 bases sitting between them. The CDR3 is made up of 12 amino acids. CDR3 sequence (DNA): TGTGCCAGCAGCTTTCAAAGAGGTGGCTACACCTTC. Its protein is CASSFQRGGYTF.

This chain uses TRBV4-2 with TRBJ2-1, with a possible D match to TRBD1 (6 bases). The CDR3 is 14 amino acids. V was cut by 4 bases and J by 7 bases, with 14 bases left in between. Germline V lookup: CDR1 LGHNA, CDR2 YNFKEQ. DNA for the CDR3: TGTGCCAGCAGCCCAGGGGCCGTGCCGAATGAGCAGTTCTTC. This sequence encodes CASSPGAVPNEQFF.

The gene calls are TRBV5-1 and TRBJ2-1; a weak D match, TRBD2 (7 bases). The CDR3 is 17 amino acids. Looked up from germline, CDR1 is SGHRS and CDR2 is YFSETQ. V was shortened by 0 bases and J by 9 bases, with 22 bases between the two germline ends. The CDR3 DNA sequence: TGCGCCAGCAGCTTGGGCGGAGGGGGGGGTCCCCCGGGTGAGCAGTTCTTC. Translated: CASSLGGGGGPPGEQFF.

This clone is a singleton in its sample. The V gene is TRBV7-9, the J gene TRBJ2-3; 12 bases fit TRBD2. The ends lost 0 bases at V and 5 bases at J; junction bases unmatched: 9. The CDR3 spans 18 residues. The germline V gene has CDR1 SEHNR and CDR2 FQNEAQ (reference sequence). The CDR3 nucleotides read TGTGCCAGCAGCTTAGCGGGACTCCCTAGCGGGGGGGAAGATACGCAGTATTTT. Its protein is CASSLAGLPSGGEDTQYF.

The V and J genes are TRBV30 and TRBJ1-6; 7 bases line up with TRBD1. V shed 3 bases and J 9 bases; nucleotides not matched to a gene: 5. The CDR3 contains 13 residues. Germline CDR1 is GTSNPN and CDR2 is SVGIG (reference sequence). Here the CDR3 reads CAWRGTAGSPLHF. The CDR3 coding sequence is TGTGCCTGGAGGGGGACAGCGGGTTCACCCCTCCACTTT.

This chain uses TRBV19 with TRBJ2-6; D uncertain. This CDR3 has 15 residues. Germline V gene data show CDR1 as LNHDA and CDR2 as SQIVND (reference sequence). The V and J ends lost 3 bases and 2 bases respectively, with 8 bases between them. The CDR3 sequence is CASSINGPGANVLTF. The CDR3 DNA sequence: TGTGCCAGTAGTATTAATGGGCCTGGGGCCAACGTCCTGACTTTC. Using reference TRBV19 and TRBJ2-6 for the parts outside the CDR3, the full variable domain is DGGITQSPKYLFRKEGQNVTLSCEQNLNHDAMYWYRQDPGQGLRLIYYSQIVNDFQKGDIAEGYSVSREKKESFPLTVTSAQKNPTAFYLCASSINGPGANVLTFGAGSRLTVL.

The chain links TRBV27 to TRBJ2-7; tentatively, D is TRBD2 (6 bases). Per the germline V gene, CDR1 is MNHEY and CDR2 is SMNVEV (reference sequence). The V end lost 7 bases, the J end lost 7 bases, and 17 bases lay between the germline ends. The CDR3 has 13 amino acids. The CDR3, as DNA: TGTGCCAGCATGGGGGGATTAAATAGAGAGCAGTACTTC. Its translation is CASMGGLNREQYF.

The CDR3 nucleotides are TGTGCCAGTAGTATTGCTGGACAGGACTATGGCTACACCTTC. Encoded protein: CASSIAGQDYGYTF. The V call is TRBV19, the J call TRBJ1-2; 7 bases line up with TRBD1. Trimming removed 3 bases from V and 3 bases from J; junction bases left unmatched: 4. This CDR3 is built from 14 residues. The germline gives CDR1 LNHDA, CDR2 SQIVND (reference sequence).

CDR3 sequence reads: CASSHRVHNEKLFF. CDR3 DNA sequence: TGTGCCAGCAGTCACAGGGTCCATAATGAAAAACTGTTTTTT. The chain links TRBV14 to TRBJ1-4; maybe TRBD1 (6 bases). CDR3 size: 14 residues. The V end was cut by 6 bases, the J end by 4 bases, with 12 bases between. Germline V gene sequence: CDR1 SGHDN, CDR2 FVKESK. Based on the CDR3 plus reference TRBV14 and TRBJ1-4, the full variable domain is EAGVTQFPSHSVIEKGQTVTLRCDPISGHDNLYWYRRVMGKEIKFLLHFVKESKQDESGMPNNRFLAERTGGTYSTLKVQPAELEDSGVYFCASSHRVHNEKLFFGSGTQLSVL.

This rearrangement joins TRBV5-5 to TRBJ2-7; 7 nucleotides align to TRBD1. CDR1 is SGHKS and CDR2 is YYEKEE in the germline V gene (reference sequence). The junction had 13 bases not matched to a gene; V was cut back by 2 bases and J by 2 bases. There are 17 residues in the CDR3. For the CDR3, the DNA is TGTGCCAGCAGCTTTCGACGAGAACAGGGGCGTCCCTACGAGCAGTACTTC. Its protein is CASSFRREQGRPYEQYF.

This clone has only one observation. The CDR3 loop is CAWGQGPYEQYF. As DNA, the CDR3 is TGTGCCTGGGGTCAGGGGCCCTACGAGCAGTACTTC. The rearrangement uses TRBV30 and TRBJ2-7; possibly TRBD1 for D (6 bases). The CDR3 spans 12 residues. V was pared by 5 bases and J by 2 bases, with 10 bases between. Per germline, CDR1 GTSNPN and CDR2 SVGIG (reference sequence).

The chain carries TRBV9 and TRBJ2-1; possible D gene TRBD2, 7 bases. The V end was cut by 4 bases, the J end by 6 bases, with 20 bases between. The germline V gene encodes CDR1 SGDLS and CDR2 YYNGEE. CDR3 length equals 16 residues. CDR3 sequence reads: CASSPSGKGGGNEQFF. As DNA, the CDR3 is TGTGCCAGCAGCCCATCCGGGAAGGGAGGGGGCAATGAGCAGTTCTTC.

V usage is TRBV30 and J usage is TRBJ1-4; 7 nucleotides agree with TRBD1. Looked up from germline, CDR1 is GTSNPN and CDR2 is SVGIG (reference sequence). V was pared by 2 bases and J by 7 bases, with 10 bases of the junction left unmatched. CDR3 length: 15 residues. The CDR3 region is CAWSIDHRGGEKLFF. The CDR3 coding sequence is TGTGCCTGGAGTATAGACCACAGGGGTGGTGAAAAACTGTTTTTT.

V gene TRBV5-4 combines with J gene TRBJ2-5; 13 nucleotides line up with TRBD2. Germline V gene sequence: CDR1 SGHNT, CDR2 YYREEE (reference sequence). The trim removed 3 bases at V and 2 bases at J, leaving 4 bases unmatched. The CDR3 has 16 amino acids. Here the CDR3 reads CASSSGTSGVQETQYF. As DNA, the CDR3 is TGTGCCAGCAGCTCCGGGACTAGCGGGGTTCAAGAGACCCAGTACTTC.

V is TRBV7-6 and J is TRBJ2-5; weak D call: TRBD1 (6 bases). The germline gives CDR1 SGHVS, CDR2 FNYEAQ. V dropped 5 bases and J dropped 5 bases, with 21 bases sitting between them. CDR3 size: 16 residues. CDR3 protein: CASSGTAGVPRETQYF. The CDR3 DNA follows: TGTGCCAGCAGCGGGACCGCAGGGGTCCCCCGGGAGACCCAGTACTTC.

This chain uses TRBV6-4 with TRBJ1-2, with TRBD1 matching over 8 bases. This CDR3 is 16 amino acids long. The V segment lost 4 bases and the J segment 1 base; nucleotides outside the gene matches: 8. The germline V gene has CDR1 MRHNA and CDR2 SNTAGT. The CDR3 region is CASSGPGTGINYGYTF. Written as DNA, the CDR3 is TGTGCCAGCAGTGGCCCCGGGACAGGAATTAACTATGGCTACACCTTC.

This clone was detected only once. The rearrangement uses TRBV28 and TRBJ2-4; TRBD2 matches 9 bases. After removal of 7 bases from V and 7 bases from J, the junction contained 8 bases not matched to a gene. Germline V gives CDR1 MDHEN, CDR2 SYDVKM. This CDR3 region has 14 residues. Here the CDR3 DNA reads TGTGCCAGCACCCAAGTGGCGGGGGGGAACATTCAGTACTTC. It is translated as CASTQVAGGNIQYF. The complete variable domain, with remaining parts taken from reference TRBV28 and TRBJ2-4, reads DVKVTQSSRYLVKRTGEKVFLECVQDMDHENMFWYRQDPGLGLRLIYFSYDVKMKEKGDIPEGYSVSREKKERFSLILESASTNQTSMYLCASTQVAGGNIQYFGAGTRLSVL.

This clone was detected a few times. The genes are TRBV5-1 and TRBJ2-2, with 8 bases matching TRBD1. The germline V gene encodes CDR1 SGHRS and CDR2 YFSETQ. The CDR3 loop spans 15 amino acids. The trim removed 4 bases at V and 0 bases at J, leaving 2 bases unmatched. The DNA of the CDR3 is TGCGCCAGCAGCGCGGACAGGGCGAACACCGGGGAGCTGTTTTTT. Translating gives CASSADRANTGELFF.

This chain uses TRBV7-3 with TRBJ1-1; 11 bases match TRBD1. Germline trimming cut 4 bases from V and 7 bases from J; bases unmatched to any gene: 2. There are 13 residues in the CDR3. Per the germline V gene, CDR1 is SGHTA and CDR2 is FQGTGA. CDR3 region: CASSWTGGSEAFF. CDR3 coding DNA: TGTGCCAGCAGCTGGACAGGGGGCAGTGAAGCTTTCTTT. Filled out from reference TRBV7-3 and TRBJ1-1, the complete variable domain reads GAGVSQTPSNKVTEKGKYVELRCDPISGHTALYWYRQSLGQGPEFLIYFQGTGAADDSGLPNDRFFAVRPEGSVSTLKIQRTERGDSAVYLCASSWTGGSEAFFGQGTRLTVV.

The V and J genes are TRBV6-1 and TRBJ1-2; the match to TRBD1 covers 11 bases. CDR3 size: 14 residues. The ends lost 6 bases at V and 4 bases at J; junction bases unmatched: 4. CDR1 and CDR2 (germline): MNHNS, SASEGT. CDR3 sequence (DNA): TGTGCCAGCAGGTCCGGGACAGGGGGCTATGGCTACACCTTC. Its translation: CASRSGTGGYGYTF.

This chain connects TRBV5-1 to TRBJ1-1; the match to TRBD1 covers 9 bases. Germline CDR1 reads SGHRS; CDR2 reads YFSETQ. This CDR3 has 16 residues. The trim removed 0 bases at V and 6 bases at J, leaving 9 bases unmatched. The CDR3 DNA follows: TGCGCCAGCAGCTTGGGAAGGACAGGGGTGGGAGCTGAAGCTTTCTTT. It translates to CASSLGRTGVGAEAFF.

The rearrangement uses TRBV5-4 and TRBJ1-6, with D maybe TRBD1 (6 bases). The germline CDR1 and CDR2 sequences are SGHNT and YYREEE (reference sequence). The CDR3 length is 15 residues. Trimming left V 3 bases short and J 8 bases short, with 15 bases between. The CDR3 sequence is CASSWGGQGYSPLHF. In DNA, the CDR3 is TGTGCCAGCAGCTGGGGGGGCCAGGGGTATTCACCCCTCCACTTT.

The chain carries TRBV4-1 and TRBJ2-7, with TRBD1 identical over 8 bases. CDR1 and CDR2 from the germline V gene are MGHRA and YSYEKL. The junction had 3 bases not matched to a gene; V was cut back by 1 base and J by 4 bases. The CDR3 length is 14 residues. CDR3 amino acids: CASSQGGTGYEQYF. CDR3 bases: TGCGCCAGCAGCCAAGGCGGGACAGGATACGAGCAGTACTTC.

V usage is TRBV13 and J usage is TRBJ2-1, with 7 bases lining up with TRBD1. The trim removed 4 bases at V and 1 base at J, leaving 10 bases unmatched. This CDR3 has 17 amino acids. Germline values: CDR1 PRHDT, CDR2 FYEKMQ (reference sequence). The CDR3 nucleotides read TGTGCCAGCAGCTGGGATTCACAGGGGATTTCCTACAATGAGCAGTTCTTC. Protein sequence: CASSWDSQGISYNEQFF.

This clone was observed a single time. An end of the junction differs from the germline gene, which may be a read error. V is TRBV7-9 and J is TRBJ2-7, with 9 bases fitting TRBD1. This CDR3 is built from 16 residues. CDR1 SEHNR and CDR2 FQNEAQ come from the germline V gene (reference sequence). CDR3 amino acids: CSSSAIDRGVPYEQYF. The CDR3 DNA reads TGTTCCAGCAGCGCGATAGACAGGGGGGTACCCTACGAGCAGTACTTC.